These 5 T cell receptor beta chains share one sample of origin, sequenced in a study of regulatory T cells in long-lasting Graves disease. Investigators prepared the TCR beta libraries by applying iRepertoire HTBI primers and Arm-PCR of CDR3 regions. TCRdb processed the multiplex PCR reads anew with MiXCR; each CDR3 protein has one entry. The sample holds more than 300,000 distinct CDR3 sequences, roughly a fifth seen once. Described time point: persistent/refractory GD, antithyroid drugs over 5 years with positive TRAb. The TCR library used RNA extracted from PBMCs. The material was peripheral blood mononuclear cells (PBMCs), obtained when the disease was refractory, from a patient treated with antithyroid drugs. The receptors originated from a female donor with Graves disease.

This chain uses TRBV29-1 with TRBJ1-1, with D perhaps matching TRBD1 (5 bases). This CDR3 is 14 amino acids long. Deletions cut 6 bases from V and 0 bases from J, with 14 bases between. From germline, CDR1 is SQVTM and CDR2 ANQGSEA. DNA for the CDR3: TGCAGCGTAGACACGGGACGGATGAACACTGAAGCTTTCTTT. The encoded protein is CSVDTGRMNTEAFF.

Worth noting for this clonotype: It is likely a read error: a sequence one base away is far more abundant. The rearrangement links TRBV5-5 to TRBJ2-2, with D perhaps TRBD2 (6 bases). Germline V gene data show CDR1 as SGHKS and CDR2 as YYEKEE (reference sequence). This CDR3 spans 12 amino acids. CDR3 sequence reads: CASSLGTGGLFF. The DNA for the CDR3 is TGTGCCAGCAGCTTAGGCACCGGGGGGCTGTTTTTT.

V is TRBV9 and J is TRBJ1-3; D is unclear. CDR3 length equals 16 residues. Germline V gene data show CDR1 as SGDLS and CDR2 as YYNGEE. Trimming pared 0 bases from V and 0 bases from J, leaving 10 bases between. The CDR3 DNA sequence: TGTGCCAGCAGCGTAGAACACACACTCTCTGGAAACACCATATATTTT. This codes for CASSVEHTLSGNTIYF.

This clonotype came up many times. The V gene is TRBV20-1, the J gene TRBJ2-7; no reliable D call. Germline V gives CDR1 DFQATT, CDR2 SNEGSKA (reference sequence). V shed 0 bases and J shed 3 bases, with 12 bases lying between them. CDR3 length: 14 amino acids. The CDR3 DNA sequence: TGCAGTGCTAGAGAAAGGGTCAGAAGCTACGAGCAGTACTTC. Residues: CSARERVRSYEQYF.

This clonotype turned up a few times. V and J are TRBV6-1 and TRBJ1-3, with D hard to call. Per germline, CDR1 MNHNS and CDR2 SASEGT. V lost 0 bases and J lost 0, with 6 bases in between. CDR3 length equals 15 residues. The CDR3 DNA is TGTGCCAGCAGTGAAGCTGGTTCCTCTGGAAACACCATATATTTT. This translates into CASSEAGSSGNTIYF.